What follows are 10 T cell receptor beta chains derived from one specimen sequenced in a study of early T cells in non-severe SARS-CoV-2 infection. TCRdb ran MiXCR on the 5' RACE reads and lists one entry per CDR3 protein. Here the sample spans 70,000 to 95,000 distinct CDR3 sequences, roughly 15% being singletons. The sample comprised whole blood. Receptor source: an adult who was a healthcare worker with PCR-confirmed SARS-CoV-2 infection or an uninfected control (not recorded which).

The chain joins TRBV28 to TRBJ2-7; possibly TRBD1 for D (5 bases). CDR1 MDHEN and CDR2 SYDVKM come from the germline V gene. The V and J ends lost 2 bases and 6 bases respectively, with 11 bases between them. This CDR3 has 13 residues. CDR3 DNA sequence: TGTGCCAGCAGTTTAATGGCTGGGGCCGAGCAGTACGTC. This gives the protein CASSLMAGAEQYV.

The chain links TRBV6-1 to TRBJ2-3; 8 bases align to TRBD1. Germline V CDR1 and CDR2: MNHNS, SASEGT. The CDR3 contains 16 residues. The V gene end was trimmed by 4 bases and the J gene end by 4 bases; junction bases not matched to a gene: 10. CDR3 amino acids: CASSVLTGGRADTQYF. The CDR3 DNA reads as TGTGCCAGCAGTGTCTTAACAGGGGGTCGGGCAGATACGCAGTATTTT.

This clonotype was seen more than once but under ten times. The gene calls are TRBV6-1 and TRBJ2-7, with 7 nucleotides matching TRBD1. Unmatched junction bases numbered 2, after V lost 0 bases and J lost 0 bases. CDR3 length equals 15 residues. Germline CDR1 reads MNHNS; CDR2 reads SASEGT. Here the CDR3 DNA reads TGTGCCAGCAGTGAAGCCGGGGACAGCTCCTACGAGCAGTACGTC. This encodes CASSEAGDSSYEQYV.

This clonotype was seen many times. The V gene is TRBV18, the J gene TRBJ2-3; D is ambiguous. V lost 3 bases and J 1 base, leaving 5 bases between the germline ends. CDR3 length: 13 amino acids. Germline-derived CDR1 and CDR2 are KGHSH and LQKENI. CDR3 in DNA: TGTGCCAGCTCACCGATGGGCACAGATACGCAGTATTTT. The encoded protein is CASSPMGTDTQYF.

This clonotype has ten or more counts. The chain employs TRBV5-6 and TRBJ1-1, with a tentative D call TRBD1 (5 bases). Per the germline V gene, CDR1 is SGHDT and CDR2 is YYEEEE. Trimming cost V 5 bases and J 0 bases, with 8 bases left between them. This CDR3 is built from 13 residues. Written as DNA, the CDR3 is TGTGCCAGCAGACAGGTTATGAACACTGAAGCTTTCTTT. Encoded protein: CASRQVMNTEAFF. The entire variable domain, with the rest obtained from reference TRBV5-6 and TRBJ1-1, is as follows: DAGVTQSPTHLIKTRGQQVTLRCSPKSGHDTVSWYQQALGQGPQFIFQYYEEEERQRGNFPDRFSGHQFPNYSSELNVNALLLGDSALYLCASRQVMNTEAFFGQGTRLTVV.

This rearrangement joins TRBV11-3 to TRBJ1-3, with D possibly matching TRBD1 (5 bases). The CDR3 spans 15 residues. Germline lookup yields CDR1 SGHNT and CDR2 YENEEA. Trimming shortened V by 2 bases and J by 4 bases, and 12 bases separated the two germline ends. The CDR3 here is CASSLRGSAGNTIYF. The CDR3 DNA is TGTGCCAGCAGCTTAAGGGGCTCGGCGGGAAACACCATATATTTT.

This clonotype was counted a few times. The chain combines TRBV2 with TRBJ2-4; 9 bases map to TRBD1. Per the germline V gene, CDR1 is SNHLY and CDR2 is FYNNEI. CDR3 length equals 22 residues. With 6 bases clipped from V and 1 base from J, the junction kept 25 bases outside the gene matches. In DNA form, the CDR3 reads TGTGCCAGCAGAGGCCGAATGAAGACAGGGGGTCGTGGAGGGTCGGCCAAAAACATTCAGTACTTC. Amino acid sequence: CASRGRMKTGGRGGSAKNIQYF.

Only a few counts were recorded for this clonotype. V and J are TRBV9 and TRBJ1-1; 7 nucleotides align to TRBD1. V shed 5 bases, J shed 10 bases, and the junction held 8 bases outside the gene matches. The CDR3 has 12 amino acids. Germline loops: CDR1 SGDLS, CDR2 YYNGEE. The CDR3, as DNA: TGTGCCAGCAGTAGGACAGGAATGGTAGCTTTCTTT. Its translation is CASSRTGMVAFF. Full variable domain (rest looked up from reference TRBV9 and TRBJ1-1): DSGVTQTPKHLITATGQRVTLRCSPRSGDLSVYWYQQSLDQGLQFLIQYYNGEERAKGNILERFSAQQFPDLHSELNLSSLELGDSALYFCASSRTGMVAFFGQGTRLTVV.

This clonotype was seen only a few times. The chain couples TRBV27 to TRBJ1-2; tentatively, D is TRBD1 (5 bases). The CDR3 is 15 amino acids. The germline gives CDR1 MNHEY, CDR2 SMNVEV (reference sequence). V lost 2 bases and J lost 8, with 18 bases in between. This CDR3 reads CASSLTQGTLYGYTF. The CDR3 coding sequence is TGTGCCAGCAGTTTAACTCAAGGGACTTTATACGGCTACACCTTC.

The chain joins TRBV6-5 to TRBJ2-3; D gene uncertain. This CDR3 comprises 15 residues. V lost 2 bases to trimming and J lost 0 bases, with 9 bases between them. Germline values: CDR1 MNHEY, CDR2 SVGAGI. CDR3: CASSYAGPSTDTQYF. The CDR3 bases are TGTGCCAGCAGTTACGCCGGACCAAGCACAGATACGCAGTATTTT.